This T cell receptor beta chain was recorded in a study of T cells in Graves' hyperthyroidism and ophthalmopathy. Study information: Peripheral blood draws took place at initial diagnosis, ahead of any treatment.

The germline gives CDR1 DFQATT, CDR2 SNEGSKA (reference sequence). The CDR3 covers 15 residues. V shed 2 bases, J shed 3 bases, and the junction held 9 bases outside the gene matches. This clonotype has at least ten counts. Patients having uncontrolled infection, another autoimmune disease, pregnancy or lactation were not included. Clinical symptoms, serum thyroxine, TRAb, thyroid ultrasound and orbital computed tomography informed diagnoses. Regions amplified from RNA transcripts were the TCR beta CDR3 regions. The HTBI primer set served for first-round RT-PCR of the TCR CDR3. TCRdb re-called the multiplex PCR reads through MiXCR, storing one row per CDR3 protein. The sample carries 500,000 to 700,000 distinct CDR3 sequences, approximately 15% recorded once.

The sequence came from a woman between 18 and 30 years old with Graves' hyperthyroidism. Input material: blood. The genes are TRBV20-1 and TRBJ1-1; 7 nucleotides match TRBD1. The CDR3, as DNA: TGCAGTGCTAGACTTGCGGGCAGGGGGGACACTGAAGCTTTCTTT. Residues: CSARLAGRGDTEAFF.